A single sample is the source of the 10 T cell receptor beta chains below, sequenced in a study of identical twins. TCRdb independently ran MiXCR on the 5' RACE reads; one entry per CDR3 protein. The table shows approximately 260,000 distinct CDR3 sequences, with 6.5% to 9.5% occurring only once. These records were also assigned to another study, of yellow fever vaccine responses in identical twins.

Sequencing was performed on CD8+ T cells sorted from blood. The receptors were sampled from a woman in her late teens or twenties in good health.

This clonotype turned up a few times. J is TRBJ2-1 and V is TRBV4-3; 10 bases match TRBD2. The V segment lost 2 bases and the J segment 9 bases; nucleotides outside the gene matches: 13. Germline lookup yields CDR1 LGHNA and CDR2 YSLEER. The CDR3 runs to 17 residues. The CDR3, as DNA: TGCGCCAGCAGCCAACCGACGGCAGCGGGAGGGCTCGGTGAGCAGTTCTTC. It is translated as CASSQPTAAGGLGEQFF.

This clonotype was detected only a few times. V and J are TRBV2 and TRBJ2-1; D is undetermined. Per germline, CDR1 SNHLY and CDR2 FYNNEI. The CDR3 has 14 residues. The V end was cut by 4 bases, the J end by 1 base, with 8 bases between. CDR3 sequence: CASSVFPSYNEQFF. The CDR3 DNA reads as TGTGCCAGCAGTGTCTTCCCTTCCTACAATGAGCAGTTCTTC.

The table lists this clonotype with a few counts. J is TRBJ2-3 and V is TRBV29-1; D is ambiguous. V lost 5 bases to trimming and J lost 6 bases, with 15 bases between them. The CDR3 is made up of 13 amino acids. In germline, CDR1 is SQVTM, CDR2 ANQGSEA. CDR3 sequence: CSVQVAYWDTQYF. In DNA form, the CDR3 reads TGCAGCGTTCAGGTTGCTTATTGGGATACGCAGTATTTT.

V is TRBV27 and J is TRBJ2-1; 7 bases map to TRBD1. With V trimmed by 2 bases and J by 2 bases, 6 bases remained unmatched. The CDR3 is 16 residues long. Looked up from germline, CDR1 is MNHEY and CDR2 is SMNVEV (reference sequence). This CDR3 is CASSLLGGAPYNEQFF. The CDR3 DNA sequence: TGTGCCAGCAGTTTACTAGGGGGCGCCCCCTACAATGAGCAGTTCTTC.

The chain couples TRBV6-2 or TRBV6-3 to TRBJ2-2, with 7 bases fitting TRBD2. The CDR3 runs 15 residues. Germline loops: CDR1 MNHEY, CDR2 SVGEGT. V shed 8 bases and J 6 bases; nucleotides not matched to a gene: 12. The CDR3 region is CASWLAETGPGELFF. Here the CDR3 DNA reads TGTGCCAGCTGGCTAGCGGAGACTGGACCCGGGGAGCTGTTTTTT.

In its sample, this clonotype was seen once. This may stem from a read error, because a much larger clone lies one nucleotide away. The V gene is TRBV6-4, the J gene TRBJ2-1; D is uncertain. The germline V gene has CDR1 MRHNA and CDR2 SNTAGT. This CDR3 spans 15 amino acids. Trimming stripped 0 bases from V and 9 bases from J, with 15 bases between. CDR3 nucleotides: TGTGCCAGCAGTGACTCGACGGCCGCGTCCGGTGAGCAGTTCTTC. Its translation is CASSDSTAASGEQFF.

The rearrangement links TRBV29-1 to TRBJ1-1; possibly TRBD1 for D (6 bases). The CDR3 spans 14 residues. The germline V gene has CDR1 SQVTM and CDR2 ANQGSEA. Trimming cost V 2 bases and J 7 bases, with 17 bases left between them. The CDR3 loop is CSVEFDRLVVEAFF. CDR3 bases: TGCAGCGTTGAATTCGACAGGCTAGTAGTTGAAGCTTTCTTT.

This clonotype was observed at least ten times. The chain combines TRBV27 with TRBJ2-3; perhaps TRBD2 as D (6 bases). Germline assignment: CDR1 MNHEY and CDR2 SMNVEV (reference sequence). This CDR3 has 17 amino acids. Trimming cost V 9 bases and J 4 bases, with 26 bases left between them. The CDR3 loop is CASSEPYGGASSDTQYF. The CDR3 DNA reads as TGTGCCAGTTCTGAACCCTACGGGGGAGCATCTTCAGATACGCAGTATTTT.

This clonotype was counted only a few times. The chain has TRBV9 and TRBJ1-2; maybe TRBD1 (6 bases). Trimming left V 3 bases short and J 8 bases short, with 14 bases between. The CDR3 is 13 residues long. The V gene's germline CDR1 is SGDLS and CDR2 YYNGEE. CDR3 sequence: CASSAQGEYGYTF. In DNA, the CDR3 is TGTGCCAGCAGCGCACAGGGAGAATACGGCTACACCTTC.

This clonotype has only a few counts. This sequence joins TRBV6-2 or TRBV6-3 and TRBJ2-3, with 8 bases identical to TRBD1. This CDR3 is built from 15 residues. Germline CDR1 is MNHEY and CDR2 is SVGEGT. V shed 5 bases, J shed 1 base, and the junction held 5 bases outside the gene matches. The CDR3 DNA sequence: TGTGCCAGCAGTCTCCAGACAGGGGGCACAGATACGCAGTATTTT. Residues: CASSLQTGGTDTQYF.